Included here is one T cell receptor (beta chain) sequence, with context. As yet, its antigen is unknown. Data came from immunoSEQ multiplex PCR; TCRdb stores just in-frame clones and leaves some out. This table has 340,000 or so clones, about 93% appearing once. This sample was taken from a study of brain T cells in children with intractable seizures. The CDR3 spans 18 residues. CDR1 and CDR2 (germline): SGDLS, YYNGEE. V gave up 3 bases and J gave up 5 bases; unmatched junction bases: 12. Described time point: blood from clinic visit 5 months post-surgery; TSC patient then seizure free. Only cases whose brain tissue showed the highest T cell transcript signatures were sequenced. Study findings and constraints: Only CDR3 sequence similarity suggested viral specificity, without known HCMV serostatus.

This material consisted of peripheral blood, taken approximately 5 months after surgery. The TCR sequence derives from a boy under two years old with tuberous sclerosis and intractable seizures. The J gene is TRBJ2-3, the V gene TRBV9, with 13 bases aligning to TRBD2. The CDR3 spells CASSAGTSGISRGDTQYF. CDR3 sequence (DNA): TGTGCCAGCAGCGCGGGGACTAGCGGGATTTCGCGGGGAGATACGCAGTATTTT. Complete variable domain (other parts from reference TRBV9 and TRBJ2-3): DSGVTQTPKHLITATGQRVTLRCSPRSGDLSVYWYQQSLDQGLQFLIQYYNGEERAKGNILERFSAQQFPDLHSELNLSSLELGDSALYFCASSAGTSGISRGDTQYFGPGTRLTVL.